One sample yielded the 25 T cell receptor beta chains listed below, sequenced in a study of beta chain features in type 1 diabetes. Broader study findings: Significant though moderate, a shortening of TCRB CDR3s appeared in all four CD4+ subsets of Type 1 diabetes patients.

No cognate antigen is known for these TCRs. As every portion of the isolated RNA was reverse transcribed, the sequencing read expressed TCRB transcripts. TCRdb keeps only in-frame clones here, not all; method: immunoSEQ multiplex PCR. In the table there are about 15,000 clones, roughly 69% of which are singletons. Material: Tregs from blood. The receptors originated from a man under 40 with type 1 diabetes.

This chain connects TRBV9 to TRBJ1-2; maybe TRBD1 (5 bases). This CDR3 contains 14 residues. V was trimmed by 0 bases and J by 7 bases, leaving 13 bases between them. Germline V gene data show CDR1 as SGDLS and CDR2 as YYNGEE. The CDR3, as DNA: TGTGCCAGCAGCGTAGAGACAGAGGTCCGTGGCTACACCTTC. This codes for CASSVETEVRGYTF.

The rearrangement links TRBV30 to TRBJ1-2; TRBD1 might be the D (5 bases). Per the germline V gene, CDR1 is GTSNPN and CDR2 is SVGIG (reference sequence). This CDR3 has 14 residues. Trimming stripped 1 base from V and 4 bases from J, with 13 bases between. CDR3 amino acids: CAWSAPTATYGYTF. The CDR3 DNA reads TGTGCCTGGAGTGCTCCGACAGCCACCTATGGCTACACCTTC. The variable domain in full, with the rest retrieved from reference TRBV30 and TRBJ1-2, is SQTIHQWPATLVQPVGSPLSLECTVEGTSNPNLYWYRQAAGRGLQLLFYSVGIGQISSEVPQNLSASRPQDRQFILSSKKLLLSDSGFYLCAWSAPTATYGYTFGSGTRLTVV.

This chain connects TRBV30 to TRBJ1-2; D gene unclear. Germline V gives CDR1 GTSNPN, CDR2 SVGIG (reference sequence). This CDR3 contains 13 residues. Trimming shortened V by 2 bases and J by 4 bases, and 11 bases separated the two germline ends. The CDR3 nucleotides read TGTGCCTGGAGTCCCGGAGTCCTCTATGGCTACACCTTC. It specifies CAWSPGVLYGYTF. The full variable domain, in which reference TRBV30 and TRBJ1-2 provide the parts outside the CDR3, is SQTIHQWPATLVQPVGSPLSLECTVEGTSNPNLYWYRQAAGRGLQLLFYSVGIGQISSEVPQNLSASRPQDRQFILSSKKLLLSDSGFYLCAWSPGVLYGYTFGSGTRLTVV.

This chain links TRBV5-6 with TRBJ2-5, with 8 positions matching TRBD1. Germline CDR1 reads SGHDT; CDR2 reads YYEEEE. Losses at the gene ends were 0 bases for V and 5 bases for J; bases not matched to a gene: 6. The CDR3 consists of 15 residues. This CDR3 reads CASSLVDRGSETQYF. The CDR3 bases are TGTGCCAGCAGCTTGGTAGACAGGGGTTCGGAGACCCAGTACTTC.

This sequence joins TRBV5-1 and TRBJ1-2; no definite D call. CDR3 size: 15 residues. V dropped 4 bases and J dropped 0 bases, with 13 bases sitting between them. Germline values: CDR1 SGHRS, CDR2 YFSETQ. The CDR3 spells CASSRGEGSNYGYTF. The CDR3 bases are TGCGCCAGCAGCCGGGGAGAGGGCTCTAACTATGGCTACACCTTC.

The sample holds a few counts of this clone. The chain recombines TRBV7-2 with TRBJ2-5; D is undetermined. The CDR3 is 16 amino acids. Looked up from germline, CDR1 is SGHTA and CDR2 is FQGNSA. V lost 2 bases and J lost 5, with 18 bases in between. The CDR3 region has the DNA TGTGCCAGCAGCTTATCCCGACTGGGTCCCGGGGAGACCCAGTACTTC. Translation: CASSLSRLGPGETQYF.

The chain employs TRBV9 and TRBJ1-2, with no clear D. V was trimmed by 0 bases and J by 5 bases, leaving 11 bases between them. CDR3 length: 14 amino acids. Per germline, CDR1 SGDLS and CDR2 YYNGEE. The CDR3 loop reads CASSVGGIGYGYTF. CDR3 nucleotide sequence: TGTGCCAGCAGCGTAGGAGGGATTGGGTATGGCTACACCTTC. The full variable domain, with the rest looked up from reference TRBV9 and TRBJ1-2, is DSGVTQTPKHLITATGQRVTLRCSPRSGDLSVYWYQQSLDQGLQFLIQYYNGEERAKGNILERFSAQQFPDLHSELNLSSLELGDSALYFCASSVGGIGYGYTFGSGTRLTVV.

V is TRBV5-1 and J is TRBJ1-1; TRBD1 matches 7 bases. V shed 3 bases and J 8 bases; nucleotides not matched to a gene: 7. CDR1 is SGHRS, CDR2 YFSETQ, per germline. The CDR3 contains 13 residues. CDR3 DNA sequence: TGCGCCAGCAGCTCCACAGGGGTTGTGGAAGCTTTCTTT. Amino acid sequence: CASSSTGVVEAFF.

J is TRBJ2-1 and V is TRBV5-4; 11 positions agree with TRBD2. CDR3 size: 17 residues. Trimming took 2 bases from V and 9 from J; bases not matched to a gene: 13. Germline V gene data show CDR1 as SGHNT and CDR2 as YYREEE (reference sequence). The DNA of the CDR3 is TGTGCCAGCAGCTTTGGGGGGGGTAGCGGGAGGGTAACTGAGCAGTTCTTC. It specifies CASSFGGGSGRVTEQFF.

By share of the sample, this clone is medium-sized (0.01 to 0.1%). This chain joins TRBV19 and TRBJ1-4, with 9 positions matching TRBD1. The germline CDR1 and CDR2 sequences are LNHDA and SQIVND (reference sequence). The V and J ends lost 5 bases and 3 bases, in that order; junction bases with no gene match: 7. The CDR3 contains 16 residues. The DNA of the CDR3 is TGTGCCAGTAGTCTCACAGGGGGCGCGTCTAATGAAAAACTGTTTTTT. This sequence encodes CASSLTGGASNEKLFF.

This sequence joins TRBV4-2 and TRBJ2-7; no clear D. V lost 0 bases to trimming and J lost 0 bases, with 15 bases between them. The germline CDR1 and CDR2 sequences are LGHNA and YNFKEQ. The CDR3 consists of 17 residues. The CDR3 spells CASSQDLGRWSSYEQYF. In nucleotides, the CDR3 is TGTGCCAGCAGCCAAGATCTCGGCAGATGGAGCTCCTACGAGCAGTACTTC.

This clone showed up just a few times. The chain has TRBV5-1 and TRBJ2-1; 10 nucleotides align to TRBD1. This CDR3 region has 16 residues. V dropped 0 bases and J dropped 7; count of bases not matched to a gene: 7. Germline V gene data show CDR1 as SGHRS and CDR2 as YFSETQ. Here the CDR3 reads CASSLEGQGVSNEQFF. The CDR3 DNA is TGCGCCAGCAGCTTGGAAGGACAGGGGGTCAGTAATGAGCAGTTCTTC.

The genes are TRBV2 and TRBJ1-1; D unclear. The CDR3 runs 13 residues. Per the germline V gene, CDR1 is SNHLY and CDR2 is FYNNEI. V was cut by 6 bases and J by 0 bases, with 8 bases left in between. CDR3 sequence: CASSGLMNTEAFF. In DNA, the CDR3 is TGTGCCAGCAGCGGACTGATGAACACTGAAGCTTTCTTT.

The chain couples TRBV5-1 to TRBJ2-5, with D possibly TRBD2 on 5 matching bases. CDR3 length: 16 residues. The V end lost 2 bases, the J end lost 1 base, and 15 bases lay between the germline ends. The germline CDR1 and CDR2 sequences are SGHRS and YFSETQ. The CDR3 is CASSFSGSTLQETQYF. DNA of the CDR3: TGCGCCAGCAGCTTCTCGGGGAGCACCCTCCAAGAGACCCAGTACTTC.

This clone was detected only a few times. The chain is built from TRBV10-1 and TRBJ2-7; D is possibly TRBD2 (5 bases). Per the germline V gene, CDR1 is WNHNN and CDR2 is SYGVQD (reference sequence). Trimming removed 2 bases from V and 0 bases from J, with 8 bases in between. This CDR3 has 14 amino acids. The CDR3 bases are TGCGCCAGCAGTGAGACCGGGGTCTCCTACGAGCAGTACTTC. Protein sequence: CASSETGVSYEQYF.

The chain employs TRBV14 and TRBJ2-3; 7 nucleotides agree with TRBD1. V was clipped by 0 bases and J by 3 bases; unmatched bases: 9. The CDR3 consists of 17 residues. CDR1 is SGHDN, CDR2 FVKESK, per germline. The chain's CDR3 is CASSQDMGTAITDTQYF. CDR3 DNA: TGTGCCAGCAGCCAAGATATGGGGACAGCCATAACAGATACGCAGTATTTT. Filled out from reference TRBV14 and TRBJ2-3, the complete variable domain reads EAGVTQFPSHSVIEKGQTVTLRCDPISGHDNLYWYRRVMGKEIKFLLHFVKESKQDESGMPNNRFLAERTGGTYSTLKVQPAELEDSGVYFCASSQDMGTAITDTQYFGPGTRLTVL.

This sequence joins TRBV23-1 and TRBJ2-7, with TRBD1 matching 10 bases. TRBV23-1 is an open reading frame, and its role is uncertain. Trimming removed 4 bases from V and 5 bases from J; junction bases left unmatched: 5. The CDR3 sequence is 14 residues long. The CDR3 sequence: CASSPRDRGDEQYF. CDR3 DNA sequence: TGCGCCAGCAGTCCCCGGGACAGGGGCGACGAGCAGTACTTC.

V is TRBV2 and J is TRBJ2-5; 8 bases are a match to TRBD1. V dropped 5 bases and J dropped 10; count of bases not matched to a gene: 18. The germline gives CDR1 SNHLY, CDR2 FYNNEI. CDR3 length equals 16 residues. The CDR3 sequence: CASSFRDRGPHGFQYF. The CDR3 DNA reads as TGTGCCAGCAGTTTCCGAGACAGGGGTCCCCACGGGTTCCAGTACTTC.

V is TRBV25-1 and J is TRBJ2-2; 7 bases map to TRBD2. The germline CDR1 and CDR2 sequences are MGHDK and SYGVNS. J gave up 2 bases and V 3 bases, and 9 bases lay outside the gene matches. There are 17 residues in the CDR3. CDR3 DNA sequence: TGTGCCAGCAGTGACCAAAAACTAGCGCGAAACACCGGGGAGCTGTTTTTT. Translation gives CASSDQKLARNTGELFF.

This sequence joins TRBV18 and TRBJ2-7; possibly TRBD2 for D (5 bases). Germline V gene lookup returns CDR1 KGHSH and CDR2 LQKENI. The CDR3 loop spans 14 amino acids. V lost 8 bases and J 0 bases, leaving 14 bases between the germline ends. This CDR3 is CASHPGTSSYEQYF. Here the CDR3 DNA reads TGTGCCAGCCACCCGGGAACGAGCTCCTACGAGCAGTACTTC. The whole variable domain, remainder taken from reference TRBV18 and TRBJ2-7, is NAGVMQNPRHLVRRRGQEARLRCSPMKGHSHVYWYRQLPEEGLKFMVYLQKENIIDESGMPKERFSAEFPKEGPSILRIQQVVRGDSAAYFCASHPGTSSYEQYFGPGTRLTVT.

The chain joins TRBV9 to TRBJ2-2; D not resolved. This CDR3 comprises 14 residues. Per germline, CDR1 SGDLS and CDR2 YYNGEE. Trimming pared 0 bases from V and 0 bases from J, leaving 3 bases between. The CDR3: CASSVVANTGELFF. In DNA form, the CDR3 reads TGTGCCAGCAGCGTAGTAGCGAACACCGGGGAGCTGTTTTTT. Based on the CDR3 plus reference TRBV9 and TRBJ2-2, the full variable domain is DSGVTQTPKHLITATGQRVTLRCSPRSGDLSVYWYQQSLDQGLQFLIQYYNGEERAKGNILERFSAQQFPDLHSELNLSSLELGDSALYFCASSVVANTGELFFGEGSRLTVL.

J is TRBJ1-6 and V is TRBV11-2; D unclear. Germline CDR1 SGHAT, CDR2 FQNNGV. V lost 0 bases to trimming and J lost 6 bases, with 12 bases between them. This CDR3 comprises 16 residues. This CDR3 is CASSLDYEHPNSPLHF. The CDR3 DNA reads TGTGCCAGCAGCTTAGATTATGAGCACCCTAATTCACCCCTCCACTTT.

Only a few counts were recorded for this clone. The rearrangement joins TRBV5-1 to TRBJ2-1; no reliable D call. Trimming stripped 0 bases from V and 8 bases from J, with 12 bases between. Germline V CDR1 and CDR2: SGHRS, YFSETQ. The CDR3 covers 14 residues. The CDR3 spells CASSLAPASDEQFF. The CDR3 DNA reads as TGCGCCAGCAGCTTGGCCCCCGCCTCGGATGAGCAGTTCTTC.

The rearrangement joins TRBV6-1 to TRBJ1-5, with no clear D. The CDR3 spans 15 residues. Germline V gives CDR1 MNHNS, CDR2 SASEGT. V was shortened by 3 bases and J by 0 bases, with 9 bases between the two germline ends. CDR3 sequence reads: CASSDNGASNQPQHF. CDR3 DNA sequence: TGTGCCAGCAGTGACAATGGAGCTAGCAATCAGCCCCAGCATTTT.

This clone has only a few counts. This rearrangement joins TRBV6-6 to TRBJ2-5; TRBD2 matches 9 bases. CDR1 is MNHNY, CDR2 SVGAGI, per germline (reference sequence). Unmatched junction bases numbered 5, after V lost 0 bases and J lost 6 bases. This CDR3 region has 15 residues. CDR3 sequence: CASSYSDGTSKTQYF. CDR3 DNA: TGTGCCAGCAGTTACTCAGACGGGACTAGCAAGACCCAGTACTTC.